This T cell receptor beta chain was captured by sequencing in a study of blood T cell repertoires in COVID-19. V was pared by 6 bases and J by 5 bases, with 10 bases of the junction left unmatched. Germline V gene sequence: CDR1 MNHEY, CDR2 SVGAGI. CDR3 length equals 15 residues. Assay: immunoSEQ multiplex PCR; the TCRdb copy retains only in-frame clones and omits some. This table has 490,000 or so clones, approximately 90% appearing once. This TCR came from a woman aged 55-70 years who had recovered from COVID-19. This chain joins TRBV6-5 and TRBJ1-2; 9 bases map to TRBD1. Input material: PBMCs or T cells enriched from blood (not recorded which). CDR3 in DNA: TGTGCCAGCAGCCGTGGACAGGGGTTTTTTTATGGCTACACCTTC. It yields the protein CASSRGQGFFYGYTF.